This T cell receptor beta chain was sequenced for a study of PD-1 blockade in classical Hodgkin lymphoma (dated by TCRdb to the early 2020s). A note on the overall study: Nivolumab dosing was 3 mg/kg intravenously every 2 weeks, continuing until either disease progression or unacceptable toxicity. The study used CyTOF and TCR beta sequencing to define a peripheral blood immune signature of response to PD-1 blockade in classical Hodgkin lymphoma. Overall study outcomes, separate from this receptor: Baseline diversity similar to that of newly diagnosed patients was observed in trial patients achieving complete response, whereas significantly lower diversity was observed in partial responders and progressors. Baseline TCR diversity was reported as lower in newly diagnosed patients than in healthy donors, and lower still in relapsed/refractory patients. Lower diversity was observed in patients in whom nivolumab was started less than 1 year after ASCT, and these patients were excluded from later analyses so that confounding by immune reconstitution would be avoided. The study was restricted to a single clinical trial cohort, and the causes of repertoire differences, possibly disease activity or prior therapy, were left undefined. By C4D1, a significant rise was seen in CD4+ TCR diversity but not in CD8+ TCR diversity (p=0.0027 vs p=0.16), and the rise was most apparent among complete responders (p=0.02).

In light of the paper, this sample's time point label describes: cycle 2 day 1 (C2D1) of nivolumab. Every trial patient had relapsed after autologous stem cell transplantation, and cohorts A, B and C differed in prior brentuximab vedotin exposure. The trial cohort comprised roughly 50 patients with relapsed/refractory classical Hodgkin lymphoma whose best overall responses were complete response, partial response or progressive disease. In the multi-cohort phase II CheckMate 205 trial, trial patients received single-agent nivolumab. An independent review committee assessed best overall response using the 2007 International Working Group response criteria. Trial PBMCs were obtained immediately prior to nivolumab initiation (C1D1) and on therapy at cycle 2 day 1 and cycle 4 day 1. Peripheral blood was collected in 8 mL Vacutainer Cell Preparation Tubes, from which PBMCs were isolated by centrifugation and then cryopreserved.

The Qiagen DNeasy kit was used to extract genomic DNA from unsorted PBMCs and from the negatively selected CD4+ and CD8+ fractions. TCR beta CDR3 regions were amplified by immunoSEQ multiplex PCR using primers annealing to V and J segments. A synthetic immune receptor repertoire was used to minimize amplification bias, and any remaining bias was removed computationally after sequencing. The study's own analysis went as follows. Repertoire diversity was quantified as the Shannon entropy index using custom Python scripts. Unsorted, CD4+ and CD8+ repertoires were analyzed separately, except in combined analyses where CD4+ and CD8+ sequences were merged in silico. Clonal expansion was defined as a frequency increase of at least 2-fold after treatment compared with C1D1, and clones undetected at baseline were assigned a pseudocount of 0.5. Clones with 0 or 1 copy at C1D1 were defined as singleton clones, while clones with 2 or more copies were defined as non-singleton clones. Clones expanded in unsorted samples were annotated as CD4+, CD8+ or unknown by matching protein sequences in sorted samples from the same patient. Wilcoxon tests on paired samples were used to test changes in diversity from C1D1 to C4D1. TCRdb stores this immuneACCESS table with in-frame sequences only. Part of the clones is absent; in the studies checked, under half of the shortfall reflects unresolved V genes, and no reason is known for the rest. That table gives V, J and clone size, and the DNA gave D and trimming. The sample profile shows around 31,000 clones; 70% to 80% of them were found once. The ten largest account for less than 4.5% of the sample.

Comments on this clone: Its antigen is not yet known. Base quality data are lacking; no much larger clone is found one base away.

From the cysteine through the phenylalanine, the CDR3 covers 14 amino acids. Of all the DNA, just the CDR3 is kept, 42 bases in frame from base 1. CDR1 and CDR2 (SNHLY, FYNNEI) derive from the germline V gene. The junction shows trimming of 6 bases on V and 0 bases on J, plus 6 bases between the germline ends. The rearrangement joined TRBV2 to TRBJ2-6; 6 matching bases give a weak D call of TRBD2. Here the sequenced sample was peripheral blood mononuclear cells (PBMCs), taken before the second cycle of nivolumab. The receptor's source is a human donor with classical Hodgkin lymphoma. The CDR3 here reads CASREGSGANVLTF. The DNA reads TGTGCCAGCAGGGAGGGCTCTGGGGCCAACGTCCTGACTTTC.